This TCR beta chain was found in a study of T cells in Graves' hyperthyroidism and ophthalmopathy. General study results and limits: Ophthalmopathy got predicted by the model a median about six months before its onset.

This clonotype was seen more than once but under ten times. The target antigen is unknown. This CDR3 has 16 residues. Germline V gene sequence: CDR1 DFQATT, CDR2 SNEGSKA (reference sequence). Trimming took 5 bases from V and 4 from J; bases not matched to a gene: 10. On the basis of clinical symptoms, serum thyroxine and TRAb, thyroid ultrasound and orbital computed tomography, diagnoses were made. There were TCR beta CDR3 regions amplified from RNA transcripts. During a first-round RT-PCR of the TCR CDR3, the HTBI primer set was used. Each CDR3 protein gets one entry after TCRdb re-called the multiplex PCR reads with MiXCR. This sample carries about 210,000 distinct CDR3 sequences, 18% of them seen once, and the ten largest clones take roughly two fifths.

This clonotype was sampled from a man aged 40-49 years with Graves' hyperthyroidism. The sequenced material came from blood. This chain connects TRBV20-1 to TRBJ2-3, with 12 bases lining up with TRBD1. The CDR3 sequence is CSASGQGAVGADTQYF. CDR3 DNA: TGCAGTGCTTCGGGACAGGGGGCGGTTGGGGCAGATACGCAGTATTTT.